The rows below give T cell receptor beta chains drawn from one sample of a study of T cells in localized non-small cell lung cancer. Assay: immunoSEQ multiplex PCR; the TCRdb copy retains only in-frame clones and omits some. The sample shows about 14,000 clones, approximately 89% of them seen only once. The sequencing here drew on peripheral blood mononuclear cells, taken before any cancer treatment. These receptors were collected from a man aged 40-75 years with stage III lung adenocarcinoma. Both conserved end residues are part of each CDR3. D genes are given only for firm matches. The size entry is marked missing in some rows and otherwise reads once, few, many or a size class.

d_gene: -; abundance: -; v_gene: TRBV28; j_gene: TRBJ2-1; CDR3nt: TGTGCCAGCAGTCCGGGACCCAGGAATGAGCAGTTCTTC; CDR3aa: CASSPGPRNEQFF
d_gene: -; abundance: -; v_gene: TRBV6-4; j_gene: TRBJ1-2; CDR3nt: TGTGCCAGCAGGAACTCAAATCAAGGGTATGGCTACACCTTC; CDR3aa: CASRNSNQGYGYTF
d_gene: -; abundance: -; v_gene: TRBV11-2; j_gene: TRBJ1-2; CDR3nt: TGTGCCAGCAGCTCATCCCGTGGGGGGCGGGGCTATGGCTACACCTTC; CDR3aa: CASSSSRGGRGYGYTF
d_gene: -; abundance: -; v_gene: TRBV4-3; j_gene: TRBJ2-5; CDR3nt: TGCGCCAGCAGCCAAGATAGAGAGACCCAGTACTTC; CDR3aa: CASSQDRETQYF
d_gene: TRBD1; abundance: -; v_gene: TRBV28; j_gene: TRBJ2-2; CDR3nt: TGTGCCAGCCAGCCGGGACAGGCTACGGGCACCGGGGAGCTGTTTTTT; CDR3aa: CASQPGQATGTGELFF
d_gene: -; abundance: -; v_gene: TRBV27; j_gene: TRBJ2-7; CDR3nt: TGTGCCAGCAGTTCGATGGACAGCTACGAGCAGTACTTC; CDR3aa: CASSSMDSYEQYF
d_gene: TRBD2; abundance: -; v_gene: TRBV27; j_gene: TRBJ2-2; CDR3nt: TGTGCCAGCAGTTTATTCTACGGGAGGGCCACCGGGAACACCGGGGAGCTGTTTTTT; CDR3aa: CASSLFYGRATGNTGELFF
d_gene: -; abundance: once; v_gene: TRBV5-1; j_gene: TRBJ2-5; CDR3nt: TGCGCCAGCAGCTTGGCCCCAGAGACCCAGTACTTC; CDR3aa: CASSLAPETQYF
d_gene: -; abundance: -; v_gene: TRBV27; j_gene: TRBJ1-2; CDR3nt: TGTGCCAGCAGTTTATCAGGAAGGGGAAGCTATGGCTACACCTTC; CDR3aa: CASSLSGRGSYGYTF
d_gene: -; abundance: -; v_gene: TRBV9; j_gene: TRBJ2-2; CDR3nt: TGTGCCAGCAGCCCCTCGGCGGGAAGGGACACCGGGGAGCTGTTTTTT; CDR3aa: CASSPSAGRDTGELFF
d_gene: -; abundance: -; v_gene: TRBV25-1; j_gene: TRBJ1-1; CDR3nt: TGTGCCAGCAGTGAGTTTGGGGAGGGACTCACTGAAGCTTTCTTT; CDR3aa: CASSEFGEGLTEAFF
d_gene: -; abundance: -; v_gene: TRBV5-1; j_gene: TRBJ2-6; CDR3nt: TGCGCCAGCAGACCCTCATGGATGAACTCTGGGGCCAACGTCCTGACTTTC; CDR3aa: CASRPSWMNSGANVLTF
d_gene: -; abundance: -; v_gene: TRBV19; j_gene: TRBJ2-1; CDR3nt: TGTGCCAGTTCATTAGCCGGGACTTGGGACAATGAGCAGTTCTTC; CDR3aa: CASSLAGTWDNEQFF
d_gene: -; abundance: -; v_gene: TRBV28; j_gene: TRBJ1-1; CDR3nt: TGTGCCAGCCACTCTAACACTGAAGCTTTCTTT; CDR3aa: CASHSNTEAFF